These T cell receptor beta chains were read from a single sample in a study of blood T cell repertoires in COVID-19. Measured with immunoSEQ multiplex PCR; TCRdb has only the in-frame clones, and not every one. This table has about 110,000 clones, around 86% appearing once. Specimen: peripheral blood. The source of these receptors is a woman aged 65 to 85 with acute or convalescent COVID-19. Each CDR3 is given with its conserved first and last residue. Each record gives: J gene, V gene, CDR3 length, D gene, clone size, CDR3 DNA, CDR3 protein. The D gene is left open where the match is weak. Not all rows give a size; the values are once, few, many and, for expanded clones, a class.

>TRBJ1-1|TRBV6-9|15|TRBD1|.
TGTGCCAGCAGTGCAACAGGGGTTTCGAACACTGAAGCTTTCTTT
CASSATGVSNTEAFF
>TRBJ1-2|TRBV12-3/TRBV12-4|13|.|.
TGTGCCAGCAGTTGGACACCTAACTATGGCTACACCTTC
CASSWTPNYGYTF
>TRBJ2-7|TRBV2|12|.|.
TGTGCCAGCAATTCAGGGGCCTACGAGCAGTACTTC
CASNSGAYEQYF
>TRBJ1-2|TRBV25-1|12|.|.
TGTGCCAGCAGTGAATTTGATGCCTACTACACCTTC
CASSEFDAYYTF
>TRBJ2-3|TRBV18|14|TRBD1|.
TGTGCCAGCTCACCAAGTCAGGGGGCAGATACGCAGTATTTT
CASSPSQGADTQYF
>TRBJ1-2|TRBV28|15|TRBD1|.
TGTGCCAGCAGTCCCTCCAGGACAGGGAACTATGGCTACACCTTC
CASSPSRTGNYGYTF
>TRBJ2-5|TRBV5-4|15|TRBD1|.
TGTGCCAGCAGCTTGGAGGCAGGGGGCAGGGAGACCCAGTACTTC
CASSLEAGGRETQYF
>TRBJ2-5|TRBV28|15|TRBD2|.
TGTGCCAGCAGTCCCGGGACTAGCGGGATGGAGACCCAGTACTTC
CASSPGTSGMETQYF
>TRBJ1-1|TRBV5-1|14|.|.
TGCGCCAGCACCCTGCAATCAGGGAACACTGAAGCTTTCTTT
CASTLQSGNTEAFF
>TRBJ2-3|TRBV28|15|.|.
TGTGCCAGCAGTTTTAGACTAGTTGGCACAGATACGCAGTATTTT
CASSFRLVGTDTQYF
>TRBJ2-3|TRBV7-2|16|TRBD2|.
TGTGCCAGCAGCTTACGGGGGGTATCTAGCACAGATACGCAGTATTTT
CASSLRGVSSTDTQYF
>TRBJ1-2|TRBV10-3|13|.|.
TGTGCCATCAGTGTGTCGGCCCCAGGGGGCTACACCTTC
CAISVSAPGGYTF
>TRBJ1-4|TRBV28|15|.|few
TGTGCCAGCAGTCCCAGGGGTCCCACTAATGAAAAACTGTTTTTT
CASSPRGPTNEKLFF
>TRBJ2-3|TRBV11-2|16|TRBD2|once
TGTGCCAGCAGCTTAGAGACTAGCGGGAGCACAGATACGCAGTATTTT
CASSLETSGSTDTQYF
>TRBJ1-2|TRBV5-1|15|TRBD1|.
TGCGCCAGCAGCTTGGGGGACAGCGCTAACTATGGCTACACCTTC
CASSLGDSANYGYTF
>TRBJ1-5|TRBV28|12|.|few
TGTGCCAGCAGTTTAATTGGCCAGCCCCAGCATTTT
CASSLIGQPQHF
>TRBJ2-7|TRBV6-5|15|TRBD2|.
TGTGCCAGCAGTTACTCGGGTAGCGGGAGCCTCGAGCAGTACTTC
CASSYSGSGSLEQYF
>TRBJ2-5|TRBV2|11|.|.
TGTGCCAGCACGATGCGGGAGACCCAGTACTTC
CASTMRETQYF
>TRBJ2-3|TRBV19|17|.|once
TGTGCCAGTACGGGCGGCGGCTCGGGGTTTAGCACAGATACGCAGTATTTT
CASTGGGSGFSTDTQYF
>TRBJ2-2|TRBV5-1|15|.|.
TGCGCCAGCAGCTTGGGGGACTCGAACACCGGGGAGCTGTTTTTT
CASSLGDSNTGELFF
>TRBJ2-7|TRBV29-1|11|TRBD1|.
TGCAGCGCCTGGGACAGCTACGAGCAGTACTTC
CSAWDSYEQYF
>TRBJ1-5|TRBV6-5|13|TRBD1|.
TGTGCCAGCAGGAGGGACAGGGCGCAGCCCCAGCATTTT
CASRRDRAQPQHF
>TRBJ2-3|TRBV4-3|14|.|.
TGCGCCAGCAGCCAAGGGGGGGGCGCAGATACGCAGTATTTT
CASSQGGGADTQYF
>TRBJ2-2|TRBV18|17|TRBD2|.
TGTGCCAGCTCACCTCCCTCTACTAGCGGGGGTTCCGGGGAGCTGTTTTTT
CASSPPSTSGGSGELFF
>TRBJ2-1|TRBV6-5|16|TRBD1|.
TGTGCCAGCAGTTATCGACTCCAGGGGGCCCACAATGAGCAGTTCTTC
CASSYRLQGAHNEQFF
>TRBJ2-3|TRBV3-1/TRBV3-2|15|.|.
TGTGCCAGCAGCAACGAGTATACTAGCACAGATACGCAGTATTTT
CASSNEYTSTDTQYF
>TRBJ1-2|TRBV30|14|TRBD1|few
TGTGCCTGGAGTGTGGGACAGGCAACCTATGGCTACACCTTC
CAWSVGQATYGYTF
>TRBJ2-1|TRBV21-1|17|.|many
TGTGCCAGCAGCAAAGAAAAGCGAGATCTATCCTACAATGAGCAGTTCTTC
CASSKEKRDLSYNEQFF
>TRBJ1-1|TRBV27|15|.|.
TGTGCCAGCAGTTCACCTCAAATGGGCCAGTCTGAAGCTTTCTTT
CASSSPQMGQSEAFF
>TRBJ2-1|TRBV9|16|TRBD2|once
TGTGCCAGCAGCCCAGTGACTAGCGGGGGATACAATGAGCAGTTCTTC
CASSPVTSGGYNEQFF
>TRBJ2-5|TRBV6-5|16|.|.
TGTGCCAGCAGTTCCACAGGGCGAGGGATAAAAGAGCCCCAGTACTTC
CASSSTGRGIKEPQYF
>TRBJ1-5|TRBV6-2/TRBV6-3|15|.|.
TGTGCCAGCAGCCTAACAGTTGATAGCAATCAGCCCCAGCATTTT
CASSLTVDSNQPQHF
>TRBJ1-2|TRBV19|14|TRBD1|.
TGTGCCACCCACTCCGGGACAGGGGGTCGGAGCTACACCTTC
CATHSGTGGRSYTF
>TRBJ1-1|TRBV28|14|.|.
TGTGCCAGCGAACGCCGAGGGCCGGTCACTGAAGCTTTCTTT
CASERRGPVTEAFF
>TRBJ2-5|TRBV7-9|15|.|.
TGTGCCAGCAGCTTAGAGGGGGGGCGTGGAGAGACCCAGTACTTC
CASSLEGGRGETQYF
>TRBJ2-6|TRBV19|19|TRBD1|.
TGTGCCAGTAGTTCCCAGGACAGGGGCTTTTCTCCTGGGGCCAACGTCCTGACTTTC
CASSSQDRGFSPGANVLTF
>TRBJ1-1|TRBV28|14|TRBD1|.
TGTGCCAGCAAAAACGGACAGGGGAACACTGAAGCTTTCTTT
CASKNGQGNTEAFF
>TRBJ2-4|TRBV4-2|16|TRBD2|.
TGTGCCAGCAGTCCGAACCCGCCTAGCGGGGGGAACATTCAGTACTTC
CASSPNPPSGGNIQYF
>TRBJ1-1|TRBV27|15|TRBD1|few
TGTGCCAGTACACCAACTGGGACAGGGAATACTGAAGCTTTCTTT
CASTPTGTGNTEAFF
>TRBJ2-3|TRBV6-2/TRBV6-3|17|TRBD1|.
TGTGCCAGCAGTTACTCGAGGACAGGCTTTTTCACAGATACGCAGTATTTT
CASSYSRTGFFTDTQYF
>TRBJ1-5|TRBV6-2/TRBV6-3|15|.|few
TGTGCCAGCACCCCGACAGGCCCTCGGGGTCAGCCCCAGCATTTT
CASTPTGPRGQPQHF
>TRBJ2-1|TRBV7-6|15|TRBD2|.
TGTGCCAGCAGGTCGACTAGCGGGGCCTACAATGAGCAGTTCTTC
CASRSTSGAYNEQFF
>TRBJ2-6|TRBV19|17|.|.
TGTGCCAGTAGTATCGTCAGGGGATCCTCTGGGGCCAACGTCCTGACTTTC
CASSIVRGSSGANVLTF
>TRBJ2-7|TRBV2|13|.|.
TGTGCCAGCAGTAGCGGTCTTAGGGACGAGCAGTACTTC
CASSSGLRDEQYF
>TRBJ1-5|TRBV6-5|14|.|.
TGTGCCAGCACCTCCCCGGGATCAAATCAGCCCCAGCATTTT
CASTSPGSNQPQHF
>TRBJ1-1|TRBV5-4|14|.|.
TGTGCCAGCAGCTTTGGGGGCCCAAACACTGAAGCTTTCTTT
CASSFGGPNTEAFF
>TRBJ2-1|TRBV7-2|17|.|.
TGTGCCAGCAGCTCAGAGGGGGCGGGATTTCGCTACAATGAGCAGTTCTTC
CASSSEGAGFRYNEQFF
>TRBJ2-1|TRBV7-7|15|.|.
TGTGCTAGCAGCCAGGACAGTGGCACCTACAATGAGCAGTTCTTC
CASSQDSGTYNEQFF
>TRBJ1-5|TRBV11-2|16|.|.
TGTGCCAGCAGCTCACAGGGTCCCTATAGCAATCAGCCCCAGCATTTT
CASSSQGPYSNQPQHF
>TRBJ2-5|TRBV30|16|TRBD2|once
TGTGCCTGGAGTGTGGGACTAGCGTGGGGGCAAGAGACCCAGTACTTC
CAWSVGLAWGQETQYF
>TRBJ2-3|TRBV4-2|16|TRBD2|.
TGTGCCAGCAGCCACGGACCTAGCGGGGGCACAGATACGCAGTATTTT
CASSHGPSGGTDTQYF
>TRBJ1-1|TRBV11-2|14|TRBD1|.
TGTGCCAGCAGCTCCCGGACAGGGACGTACGTAGCTTTCTTT
CASSSRTGTYVAFF
>TRBJ1-1|TRBV6-2/TRBV6-3|13|.|.
TGTGCCAGCAGTAAACAGGCGAACACTGAAGCTTTCTTT
CASSKQANTEAFF
>TRBJ1-5|TRBV3-1/TRBV3-2|13|TRBD1|.
TGTGCCAGCAGCCTACAGGGGGATCAGCCCCAGCATTTT
CASSLQGDQPQHF